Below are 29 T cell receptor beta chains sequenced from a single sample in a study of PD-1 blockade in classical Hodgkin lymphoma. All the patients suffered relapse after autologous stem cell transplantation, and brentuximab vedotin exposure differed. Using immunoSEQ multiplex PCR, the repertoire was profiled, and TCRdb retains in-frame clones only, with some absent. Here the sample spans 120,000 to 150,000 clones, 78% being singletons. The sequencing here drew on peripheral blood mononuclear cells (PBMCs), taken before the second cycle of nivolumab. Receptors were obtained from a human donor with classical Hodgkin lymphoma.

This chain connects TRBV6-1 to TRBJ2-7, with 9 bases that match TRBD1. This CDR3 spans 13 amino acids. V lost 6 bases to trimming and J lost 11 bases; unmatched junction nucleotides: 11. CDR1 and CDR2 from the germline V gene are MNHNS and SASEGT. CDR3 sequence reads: CASRPAGQGMEYF. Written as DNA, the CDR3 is TGTGCCAGCAGACCCGCGGGACAGGGAATGGAGTACTTC.

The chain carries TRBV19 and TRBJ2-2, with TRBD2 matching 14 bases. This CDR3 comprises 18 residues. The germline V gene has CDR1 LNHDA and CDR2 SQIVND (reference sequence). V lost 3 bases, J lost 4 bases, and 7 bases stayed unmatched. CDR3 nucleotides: TGTGCCAGTAGTATTTTCGGACTAGCGGGAGGAAGCACCGGGGAGCTGTTTTTT. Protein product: CASSIFGLAGGSTGELFF.

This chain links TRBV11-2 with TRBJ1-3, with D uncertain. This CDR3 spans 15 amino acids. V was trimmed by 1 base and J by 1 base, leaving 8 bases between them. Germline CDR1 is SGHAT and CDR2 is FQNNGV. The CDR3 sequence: CASSLGPPSGNTIYF. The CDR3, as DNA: TGTGCCAGCAGCTTAGGGCCGCCATCTGGAAACACCATATATTTT.

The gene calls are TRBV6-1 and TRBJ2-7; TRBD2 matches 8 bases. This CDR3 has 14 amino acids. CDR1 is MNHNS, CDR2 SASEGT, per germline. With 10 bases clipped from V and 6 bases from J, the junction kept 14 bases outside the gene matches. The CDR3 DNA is TGTGCCACCGAGAGCCTAGCGGGTATGGCCGAGCAGTACTTC. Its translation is CATESLAGMAEQYF.

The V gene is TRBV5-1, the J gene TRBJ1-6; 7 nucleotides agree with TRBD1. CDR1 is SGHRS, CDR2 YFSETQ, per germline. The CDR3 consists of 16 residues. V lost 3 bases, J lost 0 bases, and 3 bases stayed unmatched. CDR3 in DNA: TGCGCCAGCAGCTCGGGACAGAGCTCCTATAATTCACCCCTCCACTTT. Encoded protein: CASSSGQSSYNSPLHF.

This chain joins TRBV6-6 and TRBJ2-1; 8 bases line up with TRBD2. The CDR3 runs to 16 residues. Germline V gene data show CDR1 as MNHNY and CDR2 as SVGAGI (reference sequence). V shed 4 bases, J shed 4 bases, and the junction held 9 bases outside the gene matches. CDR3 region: CASSSLGGVTYNEQFF. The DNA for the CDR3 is TGTGCCAGCAGTTCCCTCGGGGGGGTGACATACAATGAGCAGTTCTTC.

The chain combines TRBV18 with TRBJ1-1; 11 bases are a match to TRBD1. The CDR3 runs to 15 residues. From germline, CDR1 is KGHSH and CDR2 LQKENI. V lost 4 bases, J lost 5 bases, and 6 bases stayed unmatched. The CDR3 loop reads CASSLGQGAQTEAFF. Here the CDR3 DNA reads TGTGCCAGCTCACTTGGACAGGGGGCGCAAACTGAAGCTTTCTTT.

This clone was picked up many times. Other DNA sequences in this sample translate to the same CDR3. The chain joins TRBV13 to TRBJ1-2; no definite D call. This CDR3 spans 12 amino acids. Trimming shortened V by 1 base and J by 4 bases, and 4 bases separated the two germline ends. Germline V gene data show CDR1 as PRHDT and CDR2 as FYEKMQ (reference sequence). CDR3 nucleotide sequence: TGTGCCAGCAGCTTAGTTCGCTATGGCTACACCTTC. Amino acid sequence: CASSLVRYGYTF.

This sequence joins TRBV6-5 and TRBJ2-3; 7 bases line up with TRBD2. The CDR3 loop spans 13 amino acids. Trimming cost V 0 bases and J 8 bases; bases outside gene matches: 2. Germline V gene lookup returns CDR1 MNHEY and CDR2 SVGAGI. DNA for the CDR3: TGTGCCAGCAGTTACTCCCGGGAGGCTACGCAGTATTTT. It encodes CASSYSREATQYF.

CDR3: CASSAASASHTVSYEQYF. The CDR3 DNA reads as TGTGCCAGCAGTGCGGCTAGCGCCAGCCATACGGTTTCCTACGAGCAGTACTTC. The chain uses TRBV2 and TRBJ2-7; tentative D call: TRBD2 (6 bases). V shed 4 bases and J shed 1 base, with 23 bases lying between them. Per the germline V gene, CDR1 is SNHLY and CDR2 is FYNNEI. This CDR3 comprises 18 residues.

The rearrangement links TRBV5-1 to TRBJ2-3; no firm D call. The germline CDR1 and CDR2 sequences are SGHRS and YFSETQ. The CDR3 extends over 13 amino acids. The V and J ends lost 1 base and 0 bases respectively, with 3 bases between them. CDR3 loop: CASSLTSTDTQYF. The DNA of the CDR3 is TGCGCCAGCAGCTTGACCAGCACAGATACGCAGTATTTT.

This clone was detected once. As DNA, the CDR3 is TGTGCCAGCGTCCGGGACAGAAATCAGCCCCAGCATTTT. This encodes CASVRDRNQPQHF. V gene TRBV5-8 combines with J gene TRBJ1-5; 7 nucleotides match TRBD1. Trimming at V came to 7 bases and at J to 4 bases, leaving 5 bases not matched to a gene. CDR1 and CDR2 from the germline V gene are SGHTS and YDEGEE. CDR3 length: 13 amino acids.

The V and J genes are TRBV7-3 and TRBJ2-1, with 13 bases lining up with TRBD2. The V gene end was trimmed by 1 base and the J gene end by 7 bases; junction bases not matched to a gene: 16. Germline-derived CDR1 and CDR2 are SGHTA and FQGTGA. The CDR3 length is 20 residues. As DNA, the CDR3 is TGTGCCAGCAGCTTAAGCCCACTAGCGGGAGGGCCGTTATGGGGTAATGAGCAGTTCTTC. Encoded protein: CASSLSPLAGGPLWGNEQFF.

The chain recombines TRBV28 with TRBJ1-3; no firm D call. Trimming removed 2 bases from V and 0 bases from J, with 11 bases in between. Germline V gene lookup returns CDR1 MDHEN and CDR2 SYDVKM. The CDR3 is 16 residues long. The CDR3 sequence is CASSLAPWASGNTIYF. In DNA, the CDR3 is TGTGCCAGCAGTTTAGCCCCCTGGGCCTCTGGAAACACCATATATTTT.

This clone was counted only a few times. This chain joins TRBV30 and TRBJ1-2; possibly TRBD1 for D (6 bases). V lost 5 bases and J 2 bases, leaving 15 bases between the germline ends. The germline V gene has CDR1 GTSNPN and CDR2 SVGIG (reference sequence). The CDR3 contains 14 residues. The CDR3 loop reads CAWGSGQGNYGYTF. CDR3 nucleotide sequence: TGTGCCTGGGGCTCGGGGCAGGGGAACTATGGCTACACCTTC.

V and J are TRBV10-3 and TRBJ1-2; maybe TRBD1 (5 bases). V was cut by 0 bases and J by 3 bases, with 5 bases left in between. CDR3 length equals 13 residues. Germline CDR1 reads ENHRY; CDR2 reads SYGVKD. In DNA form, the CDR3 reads TGTGCCATCAGTGAGTCAGGGGACTATGGCTACACCTTC. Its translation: CAISESGDYGYTF.

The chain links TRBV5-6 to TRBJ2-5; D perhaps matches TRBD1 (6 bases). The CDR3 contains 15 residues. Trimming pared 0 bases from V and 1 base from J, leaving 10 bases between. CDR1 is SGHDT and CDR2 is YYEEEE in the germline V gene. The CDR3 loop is CASSLVQGLQETQYF. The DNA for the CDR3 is TGTGCCAGCAGCTTGGTACAGGGCCTCCAAGAGACCCAGTACTTC. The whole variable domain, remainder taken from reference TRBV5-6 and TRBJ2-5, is DAGVTQSPTHLIKTRGQQVTLRCSPKSGHDTVSWYQQALGQGPQFIFQYYEEEERQRGNFPDRFSGHQFPNYSSELNVNALLLGDSALYLCASSLVQGLQETQYFGPGTRLLVL.

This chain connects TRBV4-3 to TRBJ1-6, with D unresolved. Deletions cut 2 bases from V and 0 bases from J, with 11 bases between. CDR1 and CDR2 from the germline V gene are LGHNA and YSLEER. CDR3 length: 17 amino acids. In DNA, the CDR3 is TGCGCCAGCAGCCAAACGATGACGTCCTCCTATAATTCACCCCTCCACTTT. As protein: CASSQTMTSSYNSPLHF.

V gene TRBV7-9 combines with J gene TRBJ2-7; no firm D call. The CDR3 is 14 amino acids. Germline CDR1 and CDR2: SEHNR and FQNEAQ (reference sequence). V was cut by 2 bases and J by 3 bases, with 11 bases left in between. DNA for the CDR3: TGTGCCAGCAGCTTATTTCCTCTGGGCTACGAGCAGTACTTC. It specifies CASSLFPLGYEQYF.

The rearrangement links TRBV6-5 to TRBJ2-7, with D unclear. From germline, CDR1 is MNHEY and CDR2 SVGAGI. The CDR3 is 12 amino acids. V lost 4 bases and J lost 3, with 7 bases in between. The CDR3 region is CASSSGFYEQYF. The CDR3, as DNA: TGTGCCAGCAGTTCCGGCTTCTACGAGCAGTACTTC.

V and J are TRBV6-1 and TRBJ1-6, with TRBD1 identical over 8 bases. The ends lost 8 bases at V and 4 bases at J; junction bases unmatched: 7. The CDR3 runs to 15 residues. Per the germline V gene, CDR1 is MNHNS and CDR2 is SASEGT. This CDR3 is CASGTGRTYNSPLHF. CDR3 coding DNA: TGTGCCAGCGGGACAGGACGTACTTATAATTCACCCCTCCACTTT.

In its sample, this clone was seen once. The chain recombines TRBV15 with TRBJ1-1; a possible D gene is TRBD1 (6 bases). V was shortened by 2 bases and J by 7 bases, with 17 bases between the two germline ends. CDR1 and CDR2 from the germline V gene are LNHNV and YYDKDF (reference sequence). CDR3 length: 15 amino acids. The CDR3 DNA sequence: TGTGCCACCAGCAGACCTCCAGGGGCTATTGGTGAAGCTTTCTTT. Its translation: CATSRPPGAIGEAFF.

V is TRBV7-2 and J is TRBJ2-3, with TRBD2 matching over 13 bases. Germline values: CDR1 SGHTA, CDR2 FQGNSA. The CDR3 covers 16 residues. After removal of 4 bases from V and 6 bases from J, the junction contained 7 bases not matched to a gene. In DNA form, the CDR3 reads TGTGCCAGCAGCTACGTGGGACTAGCGGGATCGGATACGCAGTATTTT. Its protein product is CASSYVGLAGSDTQYF.

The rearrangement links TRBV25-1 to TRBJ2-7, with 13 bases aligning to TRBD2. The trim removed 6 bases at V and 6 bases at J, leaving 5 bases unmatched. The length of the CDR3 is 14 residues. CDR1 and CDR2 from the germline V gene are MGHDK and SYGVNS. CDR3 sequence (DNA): TGTGCCAGCAGCCGACTAGCGGGAGGAGGCGAGCAGTACTTC. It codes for CASSRLAGGGEQYF.

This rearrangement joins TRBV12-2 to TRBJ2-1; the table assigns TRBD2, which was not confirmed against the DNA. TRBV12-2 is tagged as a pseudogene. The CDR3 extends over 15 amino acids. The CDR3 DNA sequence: TGTGCAAGTCGCTTAGGACTAGCGGTTTACAATGAGCAGTTCTTC. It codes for CASRLGLAVYNEQFF.

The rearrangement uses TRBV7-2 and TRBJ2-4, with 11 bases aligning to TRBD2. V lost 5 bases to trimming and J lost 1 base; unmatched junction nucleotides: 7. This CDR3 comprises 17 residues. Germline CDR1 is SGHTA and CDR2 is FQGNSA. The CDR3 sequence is CASSPRSGRGAKNIQYF. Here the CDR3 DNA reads TGTGCCAGCAGCCCACGTAGCGGGAGGGGGGCCAAAAACATTCAGTACTTC.

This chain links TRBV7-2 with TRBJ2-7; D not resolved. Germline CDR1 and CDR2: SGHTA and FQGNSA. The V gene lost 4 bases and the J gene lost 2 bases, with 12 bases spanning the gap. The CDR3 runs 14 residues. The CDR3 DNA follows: TGTGCCAGCAGCTCCCAGGACGGTCCCTACGAGCAGTACTTC. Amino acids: CASSSQDGPYEQYF.

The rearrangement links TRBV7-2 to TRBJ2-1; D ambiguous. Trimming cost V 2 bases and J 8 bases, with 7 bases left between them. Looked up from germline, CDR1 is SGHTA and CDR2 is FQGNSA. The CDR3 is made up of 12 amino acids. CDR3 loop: CASSLYKDEQFF. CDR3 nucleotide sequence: TGTGCCAGCAGCTTATATAAGGATGAGCAGTTCTTC.

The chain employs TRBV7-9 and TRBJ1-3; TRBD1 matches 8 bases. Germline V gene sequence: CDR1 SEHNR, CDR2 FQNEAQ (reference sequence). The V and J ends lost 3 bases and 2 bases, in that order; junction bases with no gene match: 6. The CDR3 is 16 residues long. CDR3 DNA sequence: TGTGCCAGCAGCTTCAACCAGGGGGCGCCTGGAAACACCATATATTTT. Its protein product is CASSFNQGAPGNTIYF.